These T cell receptor beta chains were read from a single sample in a study of T cell repertoires in cytomegalovirus infection. Antigen specificity for these receptors is unknown. TCRdb reprocessed the reads with MiXCR, giving one entry per CDR3 protein. Counted here are 900,000 to 950,000 distinct CDR3 sequences, around 32% occurring once; the ten biggest clones make up over 11%. The sequencing used cultured CD8+ T cells from PBMCs, collected from culture after CMV antigen stimulation. These receptors came from a human donor in good health (CMV status not recorded). Some clones in this sample may be carry-over from other donors' samples. Both conserved end residues are part of each CDR3. D genes are given only for firm matches. The size of a clone is reported for some rows only, either as once, few or many, or as a class for expanded clones.

clone_size j_call d_call v_call cdr3_aa cdr3_nt
NA TRBJ1-1 NA TRBV3-1 CASSQSPDRIFF TGTGCCAGCAGCCAATCACCGGACAGAATCTTCTTT
NA TRBJ2-3 NA TRBV27 CASSLLSITDTQYF TGTGCCAGCAGTCTACTTTCTATCACAGATACGCAGTATTTT
NA TRBJ1-5 NA TRBV6-5 CASSYLGGGHNQPQHF TGTGCCAGCAGTTACTTAGGGGGAGGTCACAATCAGCCCCAGCATTTT
few TRBJ2-4 NA TRBV4-1 CASSQAQNIQYF TGCGCCAGCAGCCAAGCCCAAAACATTCAGTACTTC
many TRBJ2-7 TRBD1 TRBV12-3/TRBV12-4 CASKPGTASYEQYF TGTGCCAGCAAACCCGGGACAGCCTCCTACGAGCAGTACTTC
few TRBJ2-2 TRBD2 TRBV7-9 CASSLNRGGVSRNNTGELFF TGTGCCAGCAGCCTAAACCGGGGGGGGGTCTCACGAAACAACACCGGGGAGCTGTTTTTT
few TRBJ1-5 NA TRBV5-5 CASSLEAGFNQPQHF TGTGCCAGCAGCTTGGAAGCAGGGTTCAATCAGCCCCAGCATTTT
few TRBJ1-6 NA TRBV27 CASSAASYNSPLHF TGTGCCAGCAGTGCCGCAAGTTATAATTCACCCCTCCACTTT
NA TRBJ1-1 TRBD1 TRBV28 CASSLGTGGWTEAFF TGTGCCAGCAGTTTGGGGACAGGGGGCTGGACTGAAGCTTTCTTT
many TRBJ2-3 TRBD2 TRBV7-2 CASSSWTSGGATDTQYF TGTGCCAGCAGCTCCTGGACTAGCGGGGGGGCTACAGATACGCAGTATTTT
many TRBJ2-5 TRBD2 TRBV7-2 CASSLVAGAQGETQYF TGTGCCAGCAGCTTAGTAGCGGGGGCCCAGGGAGAGACCCAGTACTTC
NA TRBJ2-6 NA TRBV10-3 CAIMIQGSGANVLTF TGTGCCATCATGATACAGGGCTCTGGGGCCAACGTCCTGACTTTC
NA TRBJ1-2 NA TRBV7-9 CASSPILFSNYGYTF TGTGCCAGCAGCCCTATCCTGTTTTCTAACTATGGCTACACCTTC
many TRBJ2-5 NA TRBV12-5 CASGPPTGFGETQYF TGTGCTAGTGGCCCTCCTACAGGGTTCGGGGAGACCCAGTACTTC
NA TRBJ1-2 NA TRBV2 CASLGLLGYTF TGTGCCAGCCTGGGGCTCCTGGGCTACACCTTC
NA TRBJ2-2 TRBD1 TRBV6-5 CASSYPGGWDTGELFF TGTGCCAGCAGTTACCCAGGGGGCTGGGACACCGGGGAGCTGTTTTTT
few TRBJ2-7 TRBD2 TRBV7-9 CASSERGLAGLLFYEQYF TGTGCCAGCAGCGAGAGAGGACTAGCGGGGCTACTTTTCTACGAGCAGTACTTC
NA TRBJ2-1 NA TRBV20-1 CSAGGLSSYNEQFF TGCAGTGCTGGAGGGTTAAGCTCCTACAATGAGCAGTTCTTC
few TRBJ1-5 TRBD1 TRBV27 CASKAGTARWAQHF TGTGCCAGCAAAGCCGGGACAGCCCGGTGGGCCCAGCATTTT
NA TRBJ1-5 TRBD1 TRBV20-1 CSAPGQGAQSNQPQHF TGCAGTGCCCCGGGACAGGGGGCCCAAAGCAATCAGCCCCAGCATTTT
NA TRBJ1-5 NA TRBV6-6 CASSYSPDSPNQPQHF TGTGCCAGCAGTTACTCTCCGGACAGCCCCAATCAGCCCCAGCATTTT
many TRBJ2-2 NA TRBV7-9 CASSLVSAAGGLFF TGTGCCAGCAGCTTAGTCTCCGCAGCGGGCGGTCTGTTTTTT
once TRBJ2-1 NA TRBV6-8 CASSYKSWSSYNEQFF TGTGCCAGCAGTTACAAATCCTGGAGCTCCTACAATGAGCAGTTCTTC
NA TRBJ2-5 NA TRBV11-2 CASSRLISGEGVETQYF TGTGCCAGCAGTCGACTAATCTCAGGGGAAGGGGTAGAGACCCAGTACTTC
many TRBJ2-5 TRBD2 TRBV7-6 CASSFLFRGPGGQETQYF TGTGCCAGCAGCTTTCTGTTTCGGGGCCCGGGAGGACAAGAGACCCAGTACTTC
NA TRBJ1-2 NA TRBV27 CASSHHLAPRDGYTF TGTGCCAGCAGTCACCACCTAGCACCCAGGGATGGCTACACCTTC
NA TRBJ1-1 NA TRBV6-2/TRBV6-3 CASRLEDFMNTEAFF TGTGCCAGCAGGCTGGAGGACTTCATGAACACTGAAGCTTTCTTT
NA TRBJ2-7 NA TRBV7-9 CASSGWTISYEQYF TGTGCCAGCAGCGGATGGACAATTTCCTACGAGCAGTACTTC
few TRBJ2-3 TRBD1 TRBV6-8 CASSYGQGVDTQYF TGTGCCAGCAGTTACGGACAGGGTGTAGATACGCAGTATTTT
few TRBJ2-7 TRBD1 TRBV7-9 CASSRQGAYYEQYF TGTGCCAGCAGCAGACAGGGGGCCTACTACGAGCAGTACTTC
NA TRBJ2-5 NA TRBV5-4 CASSMGLFMGETQYF TGTGCCAGCAGCATGGGCCTTTTCATGGGGGAGACCCAGTACTTC
many TRBJ2-1 NA TRBV5-4 CASSFGRNEQFF TGTGCCAGCAGCTTTGGCCGCAATGAGCAGTTCTTC
few TRBJ1-2 TRBD1 TRBV5-1 CASSMYQGGNGRYGYTF TGCGCCAGCAGCATGTATCAGGGGGGGAATGGAAGGTATGGCTACACCTTC
NA TRBJ2-3 TRBD1 TRBV7-6 CASSGQGVDTQYF TGTGCTAGCAGCGGACAGGGGGTAGATACGCAGTATTTT
NA TRBJ2-7 NA TRBV7-9 CASSSTQGQGTYEQYF TGTGCCAGCAGCTCAACTCAGGGGCAAGGAACCTACGAGCAGTACTTC
few TRBJ2-2 TRBD1 TRBV7-6 CASSFPGTGYTGELFF TGTGCCAGCAGCTTTCCCGGGACAGGGTACACCGGGGAGCTGTTTTTT
once TRBJ2-3 NA TRBV6-5 CASSMAGEGTDTQYF TGTGCCAGCAGTATGGCTGGGGAAGGCACAGATACGCAGTATTTT
many TRBJ1-2 NA TRBV4-2 CASSQGGEMSGYTF TGTGCCAGCAGCCAAGGGGGGGAGATGAGCGGCTACACCTTC
few TRBJ2-1 NA TRBV6-1 CASSSAPDSYNEQFF TGTGCCAGCAGTTCCGCACCGGACTCCTACAATGAGCAGTTCTTC
few TRBJ2-2 NA TRBV6-1 CASSEKDGELFF TGTGCCAGCAGTGAAAAGGACGGGGAGCTGTTTTTT
NA TRBJ1-2 NA TRBV4-1 CASSQVVGGPNYGYTF TGCGCCAGCAGCCAAGTAGTCGGGGGCCCTAACTATGGCTACACCTTC
NA TRBJ1-2 NA TRBV6-8 CASSLQGNGYGYTF TGTGCCAGCAGCTTACAGGGTAATGGCTATGGCTACACCTTC
NA TRBJ2-1 NA TRBV7-8 CASSSAPGSSYNEQFF TGTGCCAGCAGCTCCGCCCCGGGGAGCTCCTACAATGAGCAGTTCTTC
NA TRBJ2-3 NA TRBV6-5 CAGSSSGGHSTDTQYF TGTGCCGGCAGTAGTAGCGGAGGCCATAGCACAGATACGCAGTATTTT
NA TRBJ2-7 NA TRBV7-9 CASSPGDVGAYEQYF TGTGCCAGCAGCCCAGGGGACGTTGGGGCCTACGAGCAGTACTTC
once TRBJ1-1 TRBD1 TRBV4-2 CVSSQGTGMNTEAFF TGTGTCAGCAGCCAAGGGACAGGAATGAACACTGAAGCTTTCTTT
NA TRBJ2-2 NA TRBV14 CASSQGRAGSVNTGELFF TGTGCCAGCAGCCAAGGAAGGGCGGGGTCGGTAAACACCGGGGAGCTGTTTTTT
NA TRBJ1-1 NA TRBV6-5 CASSYSSIGGLGMNTEAFF TGTGCCAGCAGTTACTCGAGTATTGGGGGCCTCGGGATGAACACTGAAGCTTTCTTT
many TRBJ2-3 NA TRBV9 CASSGDGTHRSDTQYF TGTGCCAGCAGCGGAGACGGGACCCATCGTAGTGATACGCAGTATTTT
NA TRBJ1-1 NA TRBV4-1 CASSQGGYGDTEAFF TGCGCCAGCAGCCAAGGGGGCTATGGGGACACTGAAGCTTTCTTT
NA TRBJ2-1 TRBD1 TRBV7-9 CASSSRDRIVNNEQFF TGTGCCAGCAGCTCCCGGGACAGGATAGTAAACAATGAGCAGTTCTTC
many TRBJ2-2 NA TRBV7-9 CASSPPDSNTGELFF TGTGCCAGCAGCCCCCCGGACAGCAACACCGGGGAGCTGTTTTTT
NA TRBJ1-6 NA TRBV20-1 CSARVPGQYNSPLHF TGCAGTGCTAGAGTCCCCGGACAGTACAATTCACCCCTCCACTTT